This TCR beta chain was captured in a study of cytomegalovirus exposure and HLA in healthy donors. PCR employed 60 Vbeta and 13 Jbeta primers. Sequencing was performed with immunoSEQ multiplex PCR; in TCRdb, only in-frame clones are kept and a portion is missing. Among about 130,000 clones listed, about 82% were seen once. Study results and caveats: In the analysis, some V segments, TRBV6-2 and TRBV6-3 included, were excluded as indistinguishable. Per published accounts, TCR beta sequences correctly predicted the HLA-A and HLA-B alleles of most subjects. Accounts indicate the classifier identified cytomegalovirus status with strong specificity and sensitivity.

The CDR3 totals 16 residues. Germline assignment: CDR1 LGHNA and CDR2 YSLEER. As to this clone: Its specificity is not known.

The genes are TRBV4-3 and TRBJ2-5; tentatively, D is TRBD2 (5 bases). The DNA matches TRBJ2-7 better at its end, which makes the J call doubtful. The clonotype originates from a boy younger than 18 in good health and CMV-seronegative. Sequenced: PBMCs. CDR3 loop: CASSQDRSGLSYEQYF. The CDR3 DNA reads TGCGCCAGCAGCCAAGATCGAAGCGGCCTCTCCTACGAGCAGTACTTC.